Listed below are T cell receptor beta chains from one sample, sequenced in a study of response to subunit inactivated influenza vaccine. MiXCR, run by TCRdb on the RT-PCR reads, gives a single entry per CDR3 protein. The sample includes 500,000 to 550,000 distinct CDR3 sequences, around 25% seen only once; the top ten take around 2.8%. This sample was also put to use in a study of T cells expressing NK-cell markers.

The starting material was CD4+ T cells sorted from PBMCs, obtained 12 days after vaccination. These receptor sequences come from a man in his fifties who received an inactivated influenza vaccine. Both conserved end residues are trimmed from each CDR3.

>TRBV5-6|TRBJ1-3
ASSLTGFSGNTIY
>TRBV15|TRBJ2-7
ATSRGGTYYEQY
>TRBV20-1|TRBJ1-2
SAAIQGATYGYT
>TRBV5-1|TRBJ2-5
ASSLGLAGPSQETQY
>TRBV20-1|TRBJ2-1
SADPIKVGSGGHNEQF
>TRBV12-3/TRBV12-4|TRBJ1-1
ASSSGSSAF
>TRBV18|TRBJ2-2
ASSPQQGPTGELF
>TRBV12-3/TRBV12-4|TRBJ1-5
ASKRADNQPQH
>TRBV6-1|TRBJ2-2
ASRPSLQGTGELF
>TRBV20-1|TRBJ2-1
SARGTSGWGDEQF
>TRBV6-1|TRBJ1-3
ASSLGQGTSSGNTIY
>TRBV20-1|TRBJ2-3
SARMHRGFTDTQY
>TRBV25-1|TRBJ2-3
ASSESGVQPQY
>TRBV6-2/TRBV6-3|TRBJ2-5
ASSALARETQY
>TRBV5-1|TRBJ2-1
ASSLGRATGEQF
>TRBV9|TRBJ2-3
ASSVAGLAGDTQY
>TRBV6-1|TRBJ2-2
ATSGTDTGELF
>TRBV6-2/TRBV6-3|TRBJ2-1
ASSFAGVEQF
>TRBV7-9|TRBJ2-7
ASSLNLYEQY
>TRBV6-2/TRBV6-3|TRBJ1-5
ASSYDPRGAHNQPQH
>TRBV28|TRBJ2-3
ASSFFSRFTDTQY
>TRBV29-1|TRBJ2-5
SVTGGGIRETQY
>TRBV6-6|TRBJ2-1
ASGFNEQF
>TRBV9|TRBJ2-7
ASSPRGDEQY
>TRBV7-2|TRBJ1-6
ASSLDTSSPLH
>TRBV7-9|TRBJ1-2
ASSLGDRDSNYGYT
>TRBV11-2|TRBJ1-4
ASSVVSSTNEKLF
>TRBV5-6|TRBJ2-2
ASSWGPGSNTGELF
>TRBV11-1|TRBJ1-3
ASSLYRRRSGNTIY
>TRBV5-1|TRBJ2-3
ASKPAGSGGDTQY
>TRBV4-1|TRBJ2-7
ASSQDRAVRGQY
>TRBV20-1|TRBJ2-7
SARARTGSEQY
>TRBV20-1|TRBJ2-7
SARDPGGQRGYEQY
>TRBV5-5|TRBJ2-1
ASSLDEGAGYNEQF
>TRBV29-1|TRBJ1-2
SVLTDIYGYT
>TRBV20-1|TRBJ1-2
SAYQGANYGYT
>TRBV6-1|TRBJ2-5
ASTPGRYQETQY
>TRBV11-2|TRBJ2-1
ASSYTGTTAHNEQF
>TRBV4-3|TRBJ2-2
ASSQESQGRDGELF
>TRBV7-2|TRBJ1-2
ASSLNGQSGGYT
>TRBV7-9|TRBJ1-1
ASSLQQMNTEAF
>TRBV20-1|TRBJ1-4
SARPRGRVEKLF
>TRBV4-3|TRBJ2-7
ASSQDRAEAYEQY
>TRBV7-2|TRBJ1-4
ASSLVIAAGPNEKLF
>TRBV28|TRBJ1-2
ASSPGSSNYGYT
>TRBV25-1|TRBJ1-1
ASREDTEAF
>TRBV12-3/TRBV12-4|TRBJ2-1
ASSELSGRGSNEQF
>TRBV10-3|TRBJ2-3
AIRGRADTQY
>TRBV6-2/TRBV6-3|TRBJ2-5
ASSLRSQGWGTQY
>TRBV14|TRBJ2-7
ASSPSDGSSYEQY
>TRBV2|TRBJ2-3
ASSDGSLAGSTDTQY
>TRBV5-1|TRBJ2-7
ASSFPSTGSYEQY
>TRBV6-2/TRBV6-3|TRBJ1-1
ASSYSEDRAGLGDTEAF
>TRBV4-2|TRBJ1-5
ASSQDNDRYQPQH
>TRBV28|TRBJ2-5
ASSSGTLKETQY